This T cell receptor (beta chain) emerged from a study of OX40 agonist ivuxolimab in advanced cancers. The overall study: Melanoma, hepatocellular carcinoma, head and neck or renal cell cancer occurred in dose-escalation patients.

Whole-study findings and limits: Partial responders at 0.1-3.0 mg/kg had among the lowest clonal expansion. Relative to CD4+, CD8+ T cells held more expanded clones on average.

Germline V gene sequence: CDR1 MDHEN, CDR2 SYDVKM. The CDR3 covers 15 residues. The V gene end was trimmed by 7 bases and the J gene end by 4 bases; junction bases not matched to a gene: 12. The repertoire was sequenced with immunoSEQ multiplex PCR; TCRdb's copy has only in-frame clones and lacks some. The table has over 40,000 clones, 84% seen once. This clone was detected only a few times. Antigen specificity is unknown. Sequenced material: CD4+ or CD8+ T cells sorted from blood, taken in a trial of the OX40 agonist ivuxolimab. This clonotype originated in an adult with an advanced solid tumor such as melanoma, head and neck, liver or kidney cancer. This chain uses TRBV28 with TRBJ2-7, with TRBD1 identical over 8 bases. The CDR3 DNA follows: TGTGCCAGCACCCTAGGACAGGGCTCTTTTTACGAGCAGTACTTC. Translated: CASTLGQGSFYEQYF.